This T cell receptor (beta chain) emerged from a study of CD8+ T cells in alopecia areata. About the research overall: It was oral tofacitinib, at 5 to 10 mg twice daily, that treated patients received. Patients took tofacitinib for 6 to 18 months, followed by 6 drug-free months. General observations from the study: Scalp samples also contribute reads from the resident alphabeta T cells found in normal skin.

The CDR3 spans 16 residues. V shed 2 bases, J shed 2 bases, and the junction held 6 bases outside the gene matches. CDR1 is GTSNPN and CDR2 is SVGIG in the germline V gene (reference sequence). It was cDNA, reverse transcribed from extracted RNA, that served as the sequencing template. Sequencing used immunoSEQ multiplex PCR; TCRdb keeps in-frame clones, though not all of them. Among over 150,000 clones, just under 60% were seen once, and the ten largest hold roughly 14%. A word on this clone: As yet, its antigen is unknown.

V is TRBV30 and J is TRBJ2-6; TRBD1 matches 7 bases. Sequencing used CD4+ T cells sorted from blood, obtained at week 0. The TCR comes from a human donor with alopecia areata. The CDR3: CAWSPAGGAGANVLTF. CDR3 DNA: TGTGCCTGGAGTCCTGCAGGGGGTGCTGGGGCCAACGTCCTGACTTTC.